Following are 8 T cell receptor beta chains from one sample sequenced in a study of blood T cells in healthy people across ages. Sample-barcoded 5' priming and a J-beta primer mix drove a second PCR of roughly 7 to 11 cycles. TCRdb analysed the 5' RACE reads with MiXCR anew, one entry per CDR3 protein. The data show approximately 1.5 million distinct CDR3 sequences, 40% to 45% seen once. The sequenced sample was blood. These receptor sequences come from a woman under 30 in good health.

This clonotype has just a few counts. This chain uses TRBV4-1 with TRBJ1-6; no reliable D call. The CDR3 contains 16 residues. Trimming cost V 0 bases and J 4 bases, with 10 bases left between them. The V gene's germline CDR1 is MGHRA and CDR2 YSYEKL. The CDR3 DNA reads as TGCGCCAGCAGCCAAGATGGCCAGTGGTATAATTCACCCCTCCACTTT. It specifies CASSQDGQWYNSPLHF.

The V gene is TRBV4-1, the J gene TRBJ2-1; D is perhaps TRBD1 or TRBD2 (5 bases each). CDR3 length: 13 residues. V lost 3 bases to trimming and J lost 6 bases, with 9 bases between them. In germline, CDR1 is MGHRA, CDR2 YSYEKL. The CDR3 spells CASSHRDGNEQFF. CDR3 nucleotides: TGCGCCAGCAGCCACAGGGACGGCAATGAGCAGTTCTTC.

The chain carries TRBV4-3 and TRBJ2-1; 7 bases map to TRBD2. This CDR3 spans 13 amino acids. Per germline, CDR1 LGHNA and CDR2 YSLEER. Trimming took 3 bases from V and 8 from J; bases not matched to a gene: 4. CDR3 sequence (DNA): TGCGCCAGCAGCCACCGACTAGCCCATGAGCAGTTCTTC. Its protein is CASSHRLAHEQFF.

This clonotype has just a few counts. The J gene is TRBJ2-3, the V gene TRBV4-3, with no clear D. The CDR3 consists of 16 residues. Germline CDR1 LGHNA, CDR2 YSLEER. V lost 0 bases and J lost 2, with 12 bases in between. This CDR3 reads CASSQDSEIDTDTQYF. The CDR3 bases are TGCGCCAGCAGCCAAGATTCCGAGATTGACACAGATACGCAGTATTTT.

The V and J genes are TRBV4-1 and TRBJ1-5; tentative D call: TRBD1 (5 bases). V was pared by 7 bases and J by 4 bases, with 23 bases between. This CDR3 has 17 residues. Germline values: CDR1 MGHRA, CDR2 YSYEKL. Here the CDR3 DNA reads TGCGCCAGCACGAGTGGGACGGTAGACGCTTTAAATCAGCCCCAGCATTTT. Translation gives CASTSGTVDALNQPQHF.

This clonotype was seen only a few times. J is TRBJ2-5 and V is TRBV12-3 or TRBV12-4, with 8 bases identical to TRBD2. This CDR3 has 16 amino acids. J lost 11 bases, V lost 4 bases, and 18 bases had no gene match. CDR3 bases: TGTGCCAGCAGTTCTCTCCGGACTAGCCCTAGGGATGAGCAGTACTTC. The encoded protein is CASSSLRTSPRDEQYF.

In regard to this clonotype: The junction and the germline gene differ at one end; a read error may be behind it. V and J are TRBV11-2 and TRBJ2-7; no reliable D call. Germline lookup yields CDR1 SGHAT and CDR2 FQNNGV. CDR3 size: 11 residues. The CDR3 coding sequence is TGTACCAGCAGCTATGGGGTGCCCCAGTACTTC. Amino acid sequence: CTSSYGVPQYF.

The sample holds a few counts of this clonotype. The genes are TRBV4-3 and TRBJ1-2, with no clear D. Trimming pared 1 base from V and 4 bases from J, leaving 7 bases between. The germline gives CDR1 LGHNA, CDR2 YSLEER. The CDR3 spans 13 residues. CDR3 region: CASSQARTYGYTF. CDR3 sequence (DNA): TGCGCCAGCAGCCAAGCGCGGACCTATGGCTACACCTTC.